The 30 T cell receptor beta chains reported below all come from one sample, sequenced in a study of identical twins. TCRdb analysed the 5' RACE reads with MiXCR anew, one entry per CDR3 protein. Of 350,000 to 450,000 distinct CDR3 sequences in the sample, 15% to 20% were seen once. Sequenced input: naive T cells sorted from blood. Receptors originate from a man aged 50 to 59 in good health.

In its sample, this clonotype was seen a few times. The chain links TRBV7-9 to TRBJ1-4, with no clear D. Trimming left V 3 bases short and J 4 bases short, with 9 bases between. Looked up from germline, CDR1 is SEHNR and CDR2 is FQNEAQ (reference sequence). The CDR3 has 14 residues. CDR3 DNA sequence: TGTGCCAGCAGCTTTGCACACAATAATGAAAAACTGTTTTTT. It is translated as CASSFAHNNEKLFF.

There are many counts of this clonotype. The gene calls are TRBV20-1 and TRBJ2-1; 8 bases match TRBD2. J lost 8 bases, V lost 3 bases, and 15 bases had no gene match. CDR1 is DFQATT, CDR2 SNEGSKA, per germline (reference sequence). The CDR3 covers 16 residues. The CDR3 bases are TGCAGTGCTAGCGGGAGGGCCCTCTCCACCCATGATGAGCAGTTCTTC. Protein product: CSASGRALSTHDEQFF.

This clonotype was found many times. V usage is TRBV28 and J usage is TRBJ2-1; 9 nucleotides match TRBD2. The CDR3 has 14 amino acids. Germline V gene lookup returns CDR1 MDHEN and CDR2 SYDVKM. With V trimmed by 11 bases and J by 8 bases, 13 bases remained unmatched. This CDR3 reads CAVRSSGSLYEQFF. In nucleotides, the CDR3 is TGTGCCGTTCGAAGTAGCGGGAGTTTGTATGAGCAGTTCTTC.

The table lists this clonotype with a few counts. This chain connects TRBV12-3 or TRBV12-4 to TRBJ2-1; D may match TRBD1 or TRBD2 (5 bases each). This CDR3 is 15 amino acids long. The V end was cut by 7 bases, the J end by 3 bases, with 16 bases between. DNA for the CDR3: TGTGCCAGCACCCCACGGGGCCACAGCTACAATGAGCAGTTCTTC. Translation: CASTPRGHSYNEQFF.

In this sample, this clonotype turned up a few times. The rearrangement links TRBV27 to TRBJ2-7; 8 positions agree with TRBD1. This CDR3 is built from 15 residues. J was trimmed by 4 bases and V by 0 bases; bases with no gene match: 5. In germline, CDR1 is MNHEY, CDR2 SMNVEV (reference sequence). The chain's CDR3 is CASSLSSQGAYEQYF. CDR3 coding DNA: TGTGCCAGCAGTTTATCGAGTCAGGGGGCTTACGAGCAGTACTTC.

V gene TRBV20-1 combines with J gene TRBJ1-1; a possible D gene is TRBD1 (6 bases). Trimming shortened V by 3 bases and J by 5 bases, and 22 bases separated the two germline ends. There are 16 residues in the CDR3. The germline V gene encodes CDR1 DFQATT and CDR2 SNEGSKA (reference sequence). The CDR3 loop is CSAREAGEWEGTEAFF. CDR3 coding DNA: TGCAGTGCTAGGGAGGCAGGGGAGTGGGAAGGGACTGAAGCTTTCTTT.

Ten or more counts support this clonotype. The CDR3 DNA reads TGTGCCAGCAGTCTGACAGGGTCCCATAATTCACCCCTCCACTTT. Protein: CASSLTGSHNSPLHF. The V and J genes are TRBV12-3 or TRBV12-4 and TRBJ1-6, with 7 nucleotides matching TRBD1. V lost 5 bases and J lost 5; bases outside the gene matches: 6. This CDR3 spans 15 amino acids.

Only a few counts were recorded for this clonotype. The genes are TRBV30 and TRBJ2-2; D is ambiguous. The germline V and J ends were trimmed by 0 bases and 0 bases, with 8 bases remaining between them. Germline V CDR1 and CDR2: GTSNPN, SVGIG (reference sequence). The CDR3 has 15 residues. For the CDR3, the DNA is TGTGCCTGGAGTGTAGGCGGAGCGAACACCGGGGAGCTGTTTTTT. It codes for CAWSVGGANTGELFF.

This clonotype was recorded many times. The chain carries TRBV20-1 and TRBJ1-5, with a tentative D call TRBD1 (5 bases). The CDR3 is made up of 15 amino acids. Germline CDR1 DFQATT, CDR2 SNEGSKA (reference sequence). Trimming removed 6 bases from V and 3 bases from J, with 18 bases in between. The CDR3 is CSASGAEVFNQPQHF. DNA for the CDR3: TGCAGTGCAAGCGGGGCCGAAGTATTCAATCAGCCCCAGCATTTT.

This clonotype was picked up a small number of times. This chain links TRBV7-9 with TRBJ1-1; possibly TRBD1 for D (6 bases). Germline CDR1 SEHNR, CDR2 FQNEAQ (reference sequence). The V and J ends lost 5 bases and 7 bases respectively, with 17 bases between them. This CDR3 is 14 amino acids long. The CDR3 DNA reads TGTGCCAGCAGCCGTACCCAGGGGTTCGGTGAAGCTTTCTTT. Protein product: CASSRTQGFGEAFF. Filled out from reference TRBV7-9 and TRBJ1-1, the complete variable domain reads DTGVSQNPRHKITKRGQNVTFRCDPISEHNRLYWYRQTLGQGPEFLTYFQNEAQLEKSRLLSDRFSAERPKGSFSTLEIQRTEQGDSAMYLCASSRTQGFGEAFFGQGTRLTVV.

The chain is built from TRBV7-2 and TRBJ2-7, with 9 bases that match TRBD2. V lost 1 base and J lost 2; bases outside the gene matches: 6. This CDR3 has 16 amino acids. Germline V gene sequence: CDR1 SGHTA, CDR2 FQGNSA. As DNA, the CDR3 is TGTGCCAGCAGCTTAGAGGGCGGGAGGGCCCCCTACGAGCAGTACTTC. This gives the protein CASSLEGGRAPYEQYF.

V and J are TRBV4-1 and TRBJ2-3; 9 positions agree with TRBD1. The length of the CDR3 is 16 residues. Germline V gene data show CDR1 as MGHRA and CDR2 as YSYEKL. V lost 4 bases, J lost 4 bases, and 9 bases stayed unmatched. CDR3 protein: CASSLQPGQGPDTQYF. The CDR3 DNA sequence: TGCGCCAGCAGCCTCCAACCGGGACAGGGCCCAGATACGCAGTATTTT.

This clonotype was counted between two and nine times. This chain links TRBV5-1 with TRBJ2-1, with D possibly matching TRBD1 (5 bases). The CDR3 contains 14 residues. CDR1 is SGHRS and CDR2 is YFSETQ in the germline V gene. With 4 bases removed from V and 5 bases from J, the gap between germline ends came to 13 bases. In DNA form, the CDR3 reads TGCGCCAGCAGCGGCGACACAGGCCACAATGAGCAGTTCTTC. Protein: CASSGDTGHNEQFF.

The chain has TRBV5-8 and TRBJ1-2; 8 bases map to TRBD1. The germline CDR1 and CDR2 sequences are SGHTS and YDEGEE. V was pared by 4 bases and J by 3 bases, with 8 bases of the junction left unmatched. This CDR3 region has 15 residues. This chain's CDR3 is CASSTGQVPYYGYTF. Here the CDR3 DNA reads TGTGCCAGCAGCACGGGACAGGTCCCTTACTATGGCTACACCTTC.

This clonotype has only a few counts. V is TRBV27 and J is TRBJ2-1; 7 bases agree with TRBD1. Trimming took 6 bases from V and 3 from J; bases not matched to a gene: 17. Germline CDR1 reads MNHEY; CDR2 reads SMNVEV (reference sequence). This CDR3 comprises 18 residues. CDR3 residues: CASRRTGKGARFYNEQFF. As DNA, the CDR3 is TGTGCCAGCAGGAGGACCGGTAAGGGGGCGAGGTTCTACAATGAGCAGTTCTTC.

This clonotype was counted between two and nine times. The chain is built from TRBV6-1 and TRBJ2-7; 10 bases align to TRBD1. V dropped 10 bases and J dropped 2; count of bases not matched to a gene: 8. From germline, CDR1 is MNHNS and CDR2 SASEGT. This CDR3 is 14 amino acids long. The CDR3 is CATDRDRGPYEQYF. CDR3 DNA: TGTGCCACCGATAGGGACAGGGGTCCCTACGAGCAGTACTTC.

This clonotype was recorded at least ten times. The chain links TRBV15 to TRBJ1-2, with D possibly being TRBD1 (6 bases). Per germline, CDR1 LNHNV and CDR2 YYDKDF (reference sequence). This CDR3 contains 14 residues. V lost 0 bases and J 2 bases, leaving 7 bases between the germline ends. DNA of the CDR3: TGTGCCACCAGCAGAGACAGGGGCAACTATGGCTACACCTTC. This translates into CATSRDRGNYGYTF.

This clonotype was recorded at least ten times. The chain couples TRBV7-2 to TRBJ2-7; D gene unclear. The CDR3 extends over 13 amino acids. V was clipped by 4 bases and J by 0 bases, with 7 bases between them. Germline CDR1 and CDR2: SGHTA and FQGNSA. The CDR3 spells CASSYGPSYEQYF. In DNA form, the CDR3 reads TGTGCCAGCAGCTACGGACCCTCCTACGAGCAGTACTTC.

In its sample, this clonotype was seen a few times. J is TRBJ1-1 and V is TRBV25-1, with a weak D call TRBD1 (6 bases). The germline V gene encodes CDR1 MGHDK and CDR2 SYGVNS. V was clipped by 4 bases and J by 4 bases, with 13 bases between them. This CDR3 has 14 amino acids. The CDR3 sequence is CASSAQQGVTEAFF. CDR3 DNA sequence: TGTGCCAGCAGTGCCCAACAGGGTGTCACTGAAGCTTTCTTT.

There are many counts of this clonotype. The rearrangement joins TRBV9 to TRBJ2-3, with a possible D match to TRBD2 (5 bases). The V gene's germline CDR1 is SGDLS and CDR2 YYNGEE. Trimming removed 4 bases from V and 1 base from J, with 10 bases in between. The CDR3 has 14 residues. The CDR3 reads CASSPWGGTDTQYF. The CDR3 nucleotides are TGTGCCAGCAGCCCATGGGGAGGCACAGATACGCAGTATTTT.

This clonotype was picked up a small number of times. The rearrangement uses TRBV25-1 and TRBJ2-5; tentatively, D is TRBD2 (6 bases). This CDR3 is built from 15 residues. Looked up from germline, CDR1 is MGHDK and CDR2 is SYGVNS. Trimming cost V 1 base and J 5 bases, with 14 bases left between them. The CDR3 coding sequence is TGTGCCAGCAGTGAATTACGGAGGGGAATGGAGACCCAGTACTTC. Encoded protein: CASSELRRGMETQYF.

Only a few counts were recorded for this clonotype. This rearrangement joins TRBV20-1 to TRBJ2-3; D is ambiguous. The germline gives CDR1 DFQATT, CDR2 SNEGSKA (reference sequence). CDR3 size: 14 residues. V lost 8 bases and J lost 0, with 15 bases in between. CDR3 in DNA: TGCAGTACGAGAAAACCCCCTAGCACAGATACGCAGTATTTT. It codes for CSTRKPPSTDTQYF.

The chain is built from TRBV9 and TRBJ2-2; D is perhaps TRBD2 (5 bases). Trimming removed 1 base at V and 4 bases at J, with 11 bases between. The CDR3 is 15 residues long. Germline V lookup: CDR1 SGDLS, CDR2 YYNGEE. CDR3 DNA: TGTGCCAGCAGCGTACGAGGGAGTGGCACCGGGGAGCTGTTTTTT. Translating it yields CASSVRGSGTGELFF.

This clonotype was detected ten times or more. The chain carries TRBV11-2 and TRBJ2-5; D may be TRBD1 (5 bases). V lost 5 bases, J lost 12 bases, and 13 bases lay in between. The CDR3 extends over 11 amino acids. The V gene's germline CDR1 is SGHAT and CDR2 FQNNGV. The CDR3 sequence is CASSMQGREYF. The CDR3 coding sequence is TGTGCCAGCAGCATGCAGGGAAGAGAGTACTTC.

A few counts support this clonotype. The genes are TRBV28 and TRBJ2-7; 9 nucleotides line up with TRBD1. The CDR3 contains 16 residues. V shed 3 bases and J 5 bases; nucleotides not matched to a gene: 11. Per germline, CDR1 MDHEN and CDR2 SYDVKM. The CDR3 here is CASSFPRTGDVHEQYF. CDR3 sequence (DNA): TGTGCCAGCAGTTTCCCCCGGACAGGGGATGTCCACGAGCAGTACTTC.

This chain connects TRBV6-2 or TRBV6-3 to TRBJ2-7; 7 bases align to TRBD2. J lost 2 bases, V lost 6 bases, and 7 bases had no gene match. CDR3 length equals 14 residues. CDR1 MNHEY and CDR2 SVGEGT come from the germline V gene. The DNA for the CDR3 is TGTGCCAGCAGGACGGGAGGCCCTACCTACGAGCAGTACTTC. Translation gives CASRTGGPTYEQYF.

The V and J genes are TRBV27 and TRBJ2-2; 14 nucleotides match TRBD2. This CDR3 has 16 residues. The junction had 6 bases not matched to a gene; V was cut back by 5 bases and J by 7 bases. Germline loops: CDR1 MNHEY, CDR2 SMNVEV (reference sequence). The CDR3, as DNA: TGTGCCAGCAGTACCGGGACTAGCGGGAGTGGCGGGGAGCTGTTTTTT. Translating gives CASSTGTSGSGGELFF.

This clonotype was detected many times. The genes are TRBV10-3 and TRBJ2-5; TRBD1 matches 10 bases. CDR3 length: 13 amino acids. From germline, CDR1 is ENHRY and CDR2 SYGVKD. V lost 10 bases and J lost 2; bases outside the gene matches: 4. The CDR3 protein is CATRDRGQETQYF. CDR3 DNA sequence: TGTGCCACCCGGGACAGGGGTCAAGAGACCCAGTACTTC.

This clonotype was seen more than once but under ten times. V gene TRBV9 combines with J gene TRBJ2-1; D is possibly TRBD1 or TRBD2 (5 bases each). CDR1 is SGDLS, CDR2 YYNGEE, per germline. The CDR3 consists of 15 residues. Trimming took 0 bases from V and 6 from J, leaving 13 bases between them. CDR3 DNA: TGTGCCAGCAGCGTAGGTCTTCCTGGGGGCAATGAGCAGTTCTTC. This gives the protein CASSVGLPGGNEQFF. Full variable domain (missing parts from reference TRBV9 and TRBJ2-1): DSGVTQTPKHLITATGQRVTLRCSPRSGDLSVYWYQQSLDQGLQFLIQYYNGEERAKGNILERFSAQQFPDLHSELNLSSLELGDSALYFCASSVGLPGGNEQFFGPGTRLTVL.

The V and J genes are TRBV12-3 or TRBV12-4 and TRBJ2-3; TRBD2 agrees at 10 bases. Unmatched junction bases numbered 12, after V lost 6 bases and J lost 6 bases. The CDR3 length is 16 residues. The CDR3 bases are TGTGCCAGCAGCCTGGACAGGGCACTAGCGGGGGATACGCAGTATTTT. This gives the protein CASSLDRALAGDTQYF.